What follows is one T cell receptor beta chain and its context. Antigen specificity is unknown. The data are from a study of T-cell reconstitution after alpha-beta-depleted transplantation in children. Study results and limitations: Most T-cell counts and diversity one year after the transplant came from T cells that were newly produced. Approximately two months post-transplant, alpha-beta T cells reportedly originated from several hundred expanded graft clones. The origin of high day-60 TCRbeta diversity in some patients lay in surviving recipient T cells and thymic progenitors.

The TCRbeta library was prepared with unique molecular identifiers. TCRdb reanalysed the PCR reads using MiXCR and keeps one entry per CDR3 protein. There are about 900,000 distinct CDR3 sequences in the sample; about 26% occur only once, and over 25% lies in the top ten. The CDR3 spans 13 residues. Trimming pared 3 bases from V and 8 bases from J, leaving 12 bases between. In germline, CDR1 is SGDLS, CDR2 YYNGEE. Material: PBMCs, mostly from graft donor cells, obtained 360 days after TCRalphabeta/CD19-depleted stem cell transplant. The source is a boy younger than two who had a stem cell transplant for SCID, so the T cells may come from the graft donor. The rearrangement joins TRBV9 to TRBJ2-1; no definite D call. The CDR3 is CASSATNRDEQFF. The DNA for the CDR3 is TGTGCCAGCAGCGCTACGAATCGCGATGAGCAGTTCTTC.